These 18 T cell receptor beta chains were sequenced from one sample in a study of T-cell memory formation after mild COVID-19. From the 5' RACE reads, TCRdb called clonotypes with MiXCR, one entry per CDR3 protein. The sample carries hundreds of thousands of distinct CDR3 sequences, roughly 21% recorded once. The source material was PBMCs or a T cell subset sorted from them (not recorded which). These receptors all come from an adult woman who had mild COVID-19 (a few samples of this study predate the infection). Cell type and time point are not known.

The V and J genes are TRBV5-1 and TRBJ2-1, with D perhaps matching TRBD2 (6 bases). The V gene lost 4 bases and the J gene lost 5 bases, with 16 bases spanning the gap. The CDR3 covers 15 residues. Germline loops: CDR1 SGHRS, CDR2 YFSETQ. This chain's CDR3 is CASSPLYGTDNEQFF. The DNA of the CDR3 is TGCGCCAGCAGCCCCTTGTACGGGACTGACAATGAGCAGTTCTTC.

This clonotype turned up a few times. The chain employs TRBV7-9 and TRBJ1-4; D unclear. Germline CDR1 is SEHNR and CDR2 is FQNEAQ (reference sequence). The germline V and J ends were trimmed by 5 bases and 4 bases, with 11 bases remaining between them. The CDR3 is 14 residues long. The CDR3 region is CASSPPLSNEKLFF. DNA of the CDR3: TGTGCCAGCAGCCCCCCCCTGAGTAATGAAAAACTGTTTTTT. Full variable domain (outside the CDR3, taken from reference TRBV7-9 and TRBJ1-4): DTGVSQNPRHKITKRGQNVTFRCDPISEHNRLYWYRQTLGQGPEFLTYFQNEAQLEKSRLLSDRFSAERPKGSFSTLEIQRTEQGDSAMYLCASSPPLSNEKLFFGSGTQLSVL.

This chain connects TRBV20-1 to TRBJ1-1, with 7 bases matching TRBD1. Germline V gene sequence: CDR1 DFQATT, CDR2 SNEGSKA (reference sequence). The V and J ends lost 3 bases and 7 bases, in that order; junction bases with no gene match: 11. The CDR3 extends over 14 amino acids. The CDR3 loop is CSARGQRSYYEAFF. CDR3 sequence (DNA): TGCAGTGCTAGGGGACAGAGATCCTATTATGAAGCTTTCTTT.

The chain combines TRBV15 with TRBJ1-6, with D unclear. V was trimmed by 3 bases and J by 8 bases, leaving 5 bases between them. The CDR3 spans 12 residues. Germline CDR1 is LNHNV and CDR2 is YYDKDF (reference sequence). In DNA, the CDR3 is TGTGCCACCAGCAGTGGGGATTCACCCCTCCACTTT. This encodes CATSSGDSPLHF. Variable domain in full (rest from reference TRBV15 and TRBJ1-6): DAMVIQNPRYQVTQFGKPVTLSCSQTLNHNVMYWYQQKSSQAPKLLFHYYDKDFNNEADTPDNFQSRRPNTSFCFLDIRSPGLGDTAMYLCATSSGDSPLHFGNGTRLTVT.

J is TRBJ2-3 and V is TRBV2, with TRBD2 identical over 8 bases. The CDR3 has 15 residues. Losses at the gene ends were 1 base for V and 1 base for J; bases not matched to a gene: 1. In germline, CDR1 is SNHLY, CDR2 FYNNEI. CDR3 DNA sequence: TGTGCCAGCAGTGAAGAACTAGCGGGCACAGATACGCAGTATTTT. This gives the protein CASSEELAGTDTQYF.

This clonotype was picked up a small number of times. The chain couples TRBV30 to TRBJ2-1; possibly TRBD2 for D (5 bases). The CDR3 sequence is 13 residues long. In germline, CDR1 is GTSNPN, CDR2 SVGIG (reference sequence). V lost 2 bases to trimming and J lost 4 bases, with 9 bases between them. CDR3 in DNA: TGTGCCTGGAGTTTACCGGGGTACAATGAGCAGTTCTTC. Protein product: CAWSLPGYNEQFF.

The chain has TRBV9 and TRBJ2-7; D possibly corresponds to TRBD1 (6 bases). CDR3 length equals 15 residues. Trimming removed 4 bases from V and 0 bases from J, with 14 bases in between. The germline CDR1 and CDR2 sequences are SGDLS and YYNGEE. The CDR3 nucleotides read TGTGCCAGCAGCCCTTCACAGGGTAGCTCCTACGAGCAGTACTTC. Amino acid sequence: CASSPSQGSSYEQYF.

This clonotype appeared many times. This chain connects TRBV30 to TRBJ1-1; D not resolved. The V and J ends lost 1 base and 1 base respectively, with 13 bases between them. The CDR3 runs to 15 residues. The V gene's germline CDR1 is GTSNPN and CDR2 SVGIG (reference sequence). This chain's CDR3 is CAWSAFGSANTEAFF. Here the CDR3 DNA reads TGTGCCTGGAGTGCGTTTGGGTCCGCGAACACTGAAGCTTTCTTT.

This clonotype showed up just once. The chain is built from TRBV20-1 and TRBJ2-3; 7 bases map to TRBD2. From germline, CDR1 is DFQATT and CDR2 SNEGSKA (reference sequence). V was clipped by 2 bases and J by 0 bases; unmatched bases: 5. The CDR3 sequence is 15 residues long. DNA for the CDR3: TGCAGTGCTAGAAGCTGGCGGGAGAGCACAGATACGCAGTATTTT. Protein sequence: CSARSWRESTDTQYF.

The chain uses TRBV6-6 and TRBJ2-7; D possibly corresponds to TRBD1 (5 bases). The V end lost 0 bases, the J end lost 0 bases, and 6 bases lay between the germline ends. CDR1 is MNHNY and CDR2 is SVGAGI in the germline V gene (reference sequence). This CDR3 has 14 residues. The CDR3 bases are TGTGCCAGCAGTTACTCGGACACCTCCTACGAGCAGTACTTC. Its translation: CASSYSDTSYEQYF.

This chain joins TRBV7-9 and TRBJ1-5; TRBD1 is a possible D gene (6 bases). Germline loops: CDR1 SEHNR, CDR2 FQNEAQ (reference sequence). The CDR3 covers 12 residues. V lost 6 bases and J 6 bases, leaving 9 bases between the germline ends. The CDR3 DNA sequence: TGTGCCAGCAGGCTAGGGGGTCAGCCCCAGCATTTT. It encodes CASRLGGQPQHF.

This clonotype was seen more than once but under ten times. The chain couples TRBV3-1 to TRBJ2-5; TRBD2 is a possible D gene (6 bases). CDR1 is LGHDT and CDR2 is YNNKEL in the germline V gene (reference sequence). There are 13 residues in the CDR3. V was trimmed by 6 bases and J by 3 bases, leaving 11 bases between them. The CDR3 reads CASRGDLKETQYF. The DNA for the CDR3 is TGTGCCAGCAGGGGGGACTTGAAAGAGACCCAGTACTTC.

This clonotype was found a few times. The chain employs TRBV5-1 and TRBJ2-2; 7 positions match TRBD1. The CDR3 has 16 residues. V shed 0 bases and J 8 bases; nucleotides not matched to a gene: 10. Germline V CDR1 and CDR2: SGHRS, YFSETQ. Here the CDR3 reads CASSLVPDRVSGELFF. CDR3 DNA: TGCGCCAGCAGCTTGGTCCCCGACAGGGTATCGGGGGAGCTGTTTTTT.

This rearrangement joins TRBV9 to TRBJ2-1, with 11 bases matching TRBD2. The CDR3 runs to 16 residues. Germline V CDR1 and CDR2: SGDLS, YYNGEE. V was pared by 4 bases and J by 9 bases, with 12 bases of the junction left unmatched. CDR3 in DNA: TGTGCCAGCAGCCTCCCCGGGACTAGCGGTGGTGGTGAGCAGTTCTTC. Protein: CASSLPGTSGGGEQFF.

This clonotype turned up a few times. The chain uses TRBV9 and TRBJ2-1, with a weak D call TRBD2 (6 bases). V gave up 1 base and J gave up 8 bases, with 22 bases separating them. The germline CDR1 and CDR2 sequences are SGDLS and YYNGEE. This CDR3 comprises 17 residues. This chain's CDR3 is CASSVMGGLGRVDEQFF. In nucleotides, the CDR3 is TGTGCCAGCAGCGTAATGGGAGGTCTGGGCAGGGTCGATGAGCAGTTCTTC. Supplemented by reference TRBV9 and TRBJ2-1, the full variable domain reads DSGVTQTPKHLITATGQRVTLRCSPRSGDLSVYWYQQSLDQGLQFLIQYYNGEERAKGNILERFSAQQFPDLHSELNLSSLELGDSALYFCASSVMGGLGRVDEQFFGPGTRLTVL.

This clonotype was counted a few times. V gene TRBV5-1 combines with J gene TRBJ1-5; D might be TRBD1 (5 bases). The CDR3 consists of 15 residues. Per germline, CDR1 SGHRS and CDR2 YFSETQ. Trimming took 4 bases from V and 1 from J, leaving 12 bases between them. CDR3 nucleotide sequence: TGCGCCAGCAGCCCTGGACATCTAAGCAATCAGCCCCAGCATTTT. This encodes CASSPGHLSNQPQHF.

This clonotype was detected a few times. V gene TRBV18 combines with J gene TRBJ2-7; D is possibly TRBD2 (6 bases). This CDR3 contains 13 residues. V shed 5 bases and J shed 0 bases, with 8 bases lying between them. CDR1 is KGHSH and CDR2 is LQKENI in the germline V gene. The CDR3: CASSAGHSYEQYF. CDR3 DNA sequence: TGTGCCAGCTCAGCGGGGCACTCCTACGAGCAGTACTTC.

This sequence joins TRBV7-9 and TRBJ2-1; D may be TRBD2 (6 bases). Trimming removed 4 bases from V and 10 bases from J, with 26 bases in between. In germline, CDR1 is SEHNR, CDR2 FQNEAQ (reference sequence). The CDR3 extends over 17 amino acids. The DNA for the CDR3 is TGTGCCAGCAGCTGGGGTTTTAGCGGAACCTACAATGTCGAGCAGTTCTTC. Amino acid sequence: CASSWGFSGTYNVEQFF.